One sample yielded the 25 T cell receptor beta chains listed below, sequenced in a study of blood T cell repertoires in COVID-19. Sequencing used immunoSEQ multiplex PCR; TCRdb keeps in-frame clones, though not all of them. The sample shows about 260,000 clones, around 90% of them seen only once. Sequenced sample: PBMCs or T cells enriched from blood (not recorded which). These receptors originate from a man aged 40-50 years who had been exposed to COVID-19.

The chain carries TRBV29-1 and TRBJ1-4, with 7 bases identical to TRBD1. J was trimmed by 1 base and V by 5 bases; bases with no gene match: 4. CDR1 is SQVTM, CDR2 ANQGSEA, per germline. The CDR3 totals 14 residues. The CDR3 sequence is CSVSTGETNEKLFF. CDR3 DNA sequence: TGCAGCGTTTCAACAGGGGAAACTAATGAAAAACTGTTTTTT.

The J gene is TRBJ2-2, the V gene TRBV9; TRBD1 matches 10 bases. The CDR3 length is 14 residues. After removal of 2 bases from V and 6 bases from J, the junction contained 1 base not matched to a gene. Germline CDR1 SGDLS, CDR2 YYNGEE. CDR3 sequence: CASSVGQGAGELFF. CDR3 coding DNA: TGTGCCAGCAGCGTCGGACAGGGGGCCGGGGAGCTGTTTTTT.

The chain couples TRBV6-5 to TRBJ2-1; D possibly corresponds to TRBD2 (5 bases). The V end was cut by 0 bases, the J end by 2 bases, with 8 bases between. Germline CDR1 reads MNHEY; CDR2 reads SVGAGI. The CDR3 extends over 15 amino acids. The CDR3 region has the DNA TGTGCCAGCAGTTACTCGGGAGTGACCTACAATGAGCAGTTCTTC. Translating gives CASSYSGVTYNEQFF.

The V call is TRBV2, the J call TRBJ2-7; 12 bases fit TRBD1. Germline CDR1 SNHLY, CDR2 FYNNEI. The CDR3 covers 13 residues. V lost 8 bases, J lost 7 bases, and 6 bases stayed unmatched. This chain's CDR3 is CASGTGGSLEQYF. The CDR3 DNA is TGTGCCAGCGGGACAGGGGGCTCCCTGGAGCAGTACTTC.

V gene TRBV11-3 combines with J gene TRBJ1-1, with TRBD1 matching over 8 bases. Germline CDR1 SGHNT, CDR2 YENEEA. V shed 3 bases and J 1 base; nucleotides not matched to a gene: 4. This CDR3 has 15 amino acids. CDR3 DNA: TGTGCCAGCAGCTTCTACAGGGGGAAGAACACTGAAGCTTTCTTT. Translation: CASSFYRGKNTEAFF.

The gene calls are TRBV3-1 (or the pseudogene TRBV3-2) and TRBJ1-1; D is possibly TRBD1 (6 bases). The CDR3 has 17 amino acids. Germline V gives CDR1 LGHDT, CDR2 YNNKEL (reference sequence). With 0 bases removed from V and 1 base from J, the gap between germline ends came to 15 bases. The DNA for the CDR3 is TGTGCCAGCAGCCAAGATAACAGGGCTGGCCCGAACACTGAAGCTTTCTTT. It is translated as CASSQDNRAGPNTEAFF.

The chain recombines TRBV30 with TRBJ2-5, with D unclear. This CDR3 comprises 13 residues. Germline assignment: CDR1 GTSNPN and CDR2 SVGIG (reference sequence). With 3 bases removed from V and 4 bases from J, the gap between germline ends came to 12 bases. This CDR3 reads CAWSLGEIETQYF. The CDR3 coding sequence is TGTGCCTGGAGCCTCGGAGAAATAGAGACCCAGTACTTC.

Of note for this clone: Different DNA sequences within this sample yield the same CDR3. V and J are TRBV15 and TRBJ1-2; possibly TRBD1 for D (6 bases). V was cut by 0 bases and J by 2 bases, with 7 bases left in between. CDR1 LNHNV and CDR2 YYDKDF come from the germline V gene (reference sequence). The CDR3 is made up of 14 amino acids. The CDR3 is CATSRDRGNYGYTF. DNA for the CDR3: TGTGCCACCAGCAGAGACAGGGGAAACTATGGCTACACCTTC.

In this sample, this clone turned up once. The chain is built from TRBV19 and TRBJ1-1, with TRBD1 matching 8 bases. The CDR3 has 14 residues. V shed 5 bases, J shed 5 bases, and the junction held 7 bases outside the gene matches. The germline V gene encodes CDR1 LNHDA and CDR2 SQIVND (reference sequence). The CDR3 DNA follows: TGTGCCAGTAGTCCGCAGGGGGCAGATACTGAAGCTTTCTTT. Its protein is CASSPQGADTEAFF.

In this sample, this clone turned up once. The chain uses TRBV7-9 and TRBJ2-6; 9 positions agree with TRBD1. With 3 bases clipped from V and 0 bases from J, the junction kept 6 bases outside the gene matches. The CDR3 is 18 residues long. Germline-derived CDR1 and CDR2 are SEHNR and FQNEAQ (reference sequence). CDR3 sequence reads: CASSFWGQGSSGANVLTF. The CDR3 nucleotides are TGTGCCAGCAGCTTCTGGGGACAGGGAAGCTCTGGGGCCAACGTCCTGACTTTC. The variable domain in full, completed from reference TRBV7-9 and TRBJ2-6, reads DTGVSQNPRHKITKRGQNVTFRCDPISEHNRLYWYRQTLGQGPEFLTYFQNEAQLEKSRLLSDRFSAERPKGSFSTLEIQRTEQGDSAMYLCASSFWGQGSSGANVLTFGAGSRLTVL.

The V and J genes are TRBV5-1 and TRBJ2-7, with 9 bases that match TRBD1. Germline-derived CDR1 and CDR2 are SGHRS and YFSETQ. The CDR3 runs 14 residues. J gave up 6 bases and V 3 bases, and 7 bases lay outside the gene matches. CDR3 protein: CASSYRDRVLEQYF. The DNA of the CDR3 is TGCGCCAGCAGCTACCGGGACAGGGTACTCGAGCAGTACTTC.

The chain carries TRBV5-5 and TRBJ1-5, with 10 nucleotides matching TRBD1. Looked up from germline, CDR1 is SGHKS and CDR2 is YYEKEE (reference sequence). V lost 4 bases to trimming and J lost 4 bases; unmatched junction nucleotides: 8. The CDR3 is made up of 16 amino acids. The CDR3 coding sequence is TGTGCCAGCAGCCCGTGGGACAGGGGCGGAAATCAGCCCCAGCATTTT. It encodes CASSPWDRGGNQPQHF. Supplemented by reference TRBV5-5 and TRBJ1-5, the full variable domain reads DAGVTQSPTHLIKTRGQQVTLRCSPISGHKSVSWYQQVLGQGPQFIFQYYEKEERGRGNFPDRFSARQFPNYSSELNVNALLLGDSALYLCASSPWDRGGNQPQHFGDGTRLSIL.

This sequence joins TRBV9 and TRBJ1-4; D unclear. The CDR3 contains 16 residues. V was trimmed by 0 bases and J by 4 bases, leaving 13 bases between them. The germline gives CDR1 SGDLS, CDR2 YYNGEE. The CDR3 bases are TGTGCCAGCAGCGTAGATCGGGAACTACATAATGAAAAACTGTTTTTT. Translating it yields CASSVDRELHNEKLFF.

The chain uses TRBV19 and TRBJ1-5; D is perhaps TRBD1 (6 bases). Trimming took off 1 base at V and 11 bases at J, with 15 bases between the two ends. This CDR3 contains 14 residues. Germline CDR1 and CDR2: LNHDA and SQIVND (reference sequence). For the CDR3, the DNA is TGTGCCAGTAGTATAGGACAGGCCGGTGGGGCCCAGCATTTT. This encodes CASSIGQAGGAQHF. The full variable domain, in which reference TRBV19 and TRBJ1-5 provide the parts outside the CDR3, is DGGITQSPKYLFRKEGQNVTLSCEQNLNHDAMYWYRQDPGQGLRLIYYSQIVNDFQKGDIAEGYSVSREKKESFPLTVTSAQKNPTAFYLCASSIGQAGGAQHFGDGTRLSIL.

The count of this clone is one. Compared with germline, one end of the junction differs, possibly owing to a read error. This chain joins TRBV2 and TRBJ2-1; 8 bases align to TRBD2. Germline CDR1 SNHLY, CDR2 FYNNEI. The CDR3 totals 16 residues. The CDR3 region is CASSEGGSGSYYEQFF. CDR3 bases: TGTGCCAGCAGTGAAGGGGGAAGCGGGAGCTACTATGAGCAGTTCTTC.

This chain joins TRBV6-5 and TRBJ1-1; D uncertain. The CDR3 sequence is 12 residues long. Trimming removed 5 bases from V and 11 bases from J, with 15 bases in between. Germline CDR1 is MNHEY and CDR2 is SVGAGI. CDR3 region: CASSQPGLAAFF. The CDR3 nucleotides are TGTGCCAGCAGTCAACCTGGACTTGCGGCTTTCTTT.

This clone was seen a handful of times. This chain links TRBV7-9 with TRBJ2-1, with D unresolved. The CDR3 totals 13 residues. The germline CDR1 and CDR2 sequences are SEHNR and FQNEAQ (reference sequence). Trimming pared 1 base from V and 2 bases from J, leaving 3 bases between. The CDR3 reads CASSLDTYNEQFF. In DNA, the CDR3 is TGTGCCAGCAGCTTAGATACCTACAATGAGCAGTTCTTC. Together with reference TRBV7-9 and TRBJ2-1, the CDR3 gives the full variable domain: DTGVSQNPRHKITKRGQNVTFRCDPISEHNRLYWYRQTLGQGPEFLTYFQNEAQLEKSRLLSDRFSAERPKGSFSTLEIQRTEQGDSAMYLCASSLDTYNEQFFGPGTRLTVL.

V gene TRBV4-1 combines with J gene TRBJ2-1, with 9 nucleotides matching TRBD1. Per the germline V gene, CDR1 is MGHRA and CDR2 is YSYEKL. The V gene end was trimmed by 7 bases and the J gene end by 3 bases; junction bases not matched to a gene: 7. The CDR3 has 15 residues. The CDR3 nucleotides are TGCGCCAGCACCTTCACGGGACAGGGCTACAATGAGCAGTTCTTC. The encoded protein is CASTFTGQGYNEQFF.

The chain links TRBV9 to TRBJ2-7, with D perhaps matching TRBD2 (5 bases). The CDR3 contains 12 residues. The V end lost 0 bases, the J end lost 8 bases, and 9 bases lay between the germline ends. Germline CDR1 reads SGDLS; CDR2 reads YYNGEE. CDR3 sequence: CASSVGAGKQYF. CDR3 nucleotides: TGTGCCAGCAGCGTAGGCGCGGGTAAGCAGTACTTC.

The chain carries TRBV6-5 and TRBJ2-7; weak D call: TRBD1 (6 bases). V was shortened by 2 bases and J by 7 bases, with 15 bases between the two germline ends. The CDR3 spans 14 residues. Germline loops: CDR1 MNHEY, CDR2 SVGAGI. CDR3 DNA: TGTGCCAGCAGTTACGGTGTTGGGGGCCTAGAGCAGTACTTC. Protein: CASSYGVGGLEQYF.

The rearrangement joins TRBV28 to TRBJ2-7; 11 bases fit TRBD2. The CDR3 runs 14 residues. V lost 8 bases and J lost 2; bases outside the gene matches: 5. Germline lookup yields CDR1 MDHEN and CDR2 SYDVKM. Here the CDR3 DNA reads TGTGCCAGCGGGTTAGCGGGAGGGCCCTACGAGCAGTACTTC. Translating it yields CASGLAGGPYEQYF.

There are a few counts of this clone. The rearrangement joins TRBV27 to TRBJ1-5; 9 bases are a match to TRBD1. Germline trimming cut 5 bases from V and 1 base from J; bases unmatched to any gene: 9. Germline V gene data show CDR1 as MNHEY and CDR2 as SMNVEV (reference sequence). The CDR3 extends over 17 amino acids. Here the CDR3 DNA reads TGTGCCAGCAGTCCGGGACAGGGTTTAGGGAGCAATCAGCCCCAGCATTTT. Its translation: CASSPGQGLGSNQPQHF.

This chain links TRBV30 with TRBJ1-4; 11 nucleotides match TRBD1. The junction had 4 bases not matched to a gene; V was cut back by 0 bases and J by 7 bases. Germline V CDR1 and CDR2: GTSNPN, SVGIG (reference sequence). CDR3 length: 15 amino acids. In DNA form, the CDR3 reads TGTGCCTGGAGTGTCCCCGGGACAGGGGGTGAAAAACTGTTTTTT. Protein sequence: CAWSVPGTGGEKLFF. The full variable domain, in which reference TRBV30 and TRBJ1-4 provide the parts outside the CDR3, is SQTIHQWPATLVQPVGSPLSLECTVEGTSNPNLYWYRQAAGRGLQLLFYSVGIGQISSEVPQNLSASRPQDRQFILSSKKLLLSDSGFYLCAWSVPGTGGEKLFFGSGTQLSVL.

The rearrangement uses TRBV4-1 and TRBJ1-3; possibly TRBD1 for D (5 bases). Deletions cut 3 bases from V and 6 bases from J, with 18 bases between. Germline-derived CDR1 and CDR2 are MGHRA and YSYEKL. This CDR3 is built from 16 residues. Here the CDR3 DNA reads TGCGCCAGCAGCCAGAACACCGCTACGGGGGTAAACACCATATATTTT. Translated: CASSQNTATGVNTIYF.

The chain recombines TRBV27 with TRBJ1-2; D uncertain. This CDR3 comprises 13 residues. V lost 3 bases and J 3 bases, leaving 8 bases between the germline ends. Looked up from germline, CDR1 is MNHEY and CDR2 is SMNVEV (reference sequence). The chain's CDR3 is CASSFQVHYGYTF. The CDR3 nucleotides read TGTGCCAGCAGTTTTCAGGTACACTATGGCTACACCTTC.